This TCR beta chain was recorded in a study of beta chain features in type 1 diabetes. Study overall: The examined sorted cells totaled some 99 million across samples.

What was sequenced were expressed TCRB transcripts, since all of the isolated RNA had been reverse transcribed. About 3.7 million reads, on average, came from each naive, central memory and regulatory T cell sample. Produced via immunoSEQ multiplex PCR; TCRdb's table is partial and in-frame only. The sample consists of around 350,000 clones, roughly 12% of them appearing once. CDR1 and CDR2 from the germline V gene are ENHRY and SYGVKD. V lost 4 bases, J lost 5 bases, and 7 bases stayed unmatched. The CDR3 consists of 15 residues. Via the markers CD45RO/CCR7/CD25/CD127/CD95/CD27, stem cell-like memory, regulatory, central memory and naive CD4+ cells were sorted. Points from the study as a whole: Sampled from patients, naive, central memory and Treg TCRB repertoires appeared more similar than those sampled from healthy donors.

This clone occurred a few times. What it recognizes is unknown. Sequences were obtained from naive CD4+ T cells from blood. This TCR came from a man aged 18 to 29 in good health. The genes are TRBV10-3 and TRBJ2-5; TRBD1 aligns across 10 bases. For the CDR3, the DNA is TGTGCCATCAGTGCCAGGGGACAGGGGTGGGAGACCCAGTACTTC. Amino acid sequence: CAISARGQGWETQYF.